The 8 T cell receptor beta chains below come from one sample, sequenced in a study of blood T cell repertoires in COVID-19. TCRdb's table, derived via immunoSEQ multiplex PCR, lists solely in-frame clones and lacks some. In the table there are fewer than 300,000 clones, approximately 80% of which are singletons. Sequences were obtained from PBMCs or T cells enriched from blood (not recorded which). The receptors come from a man aged 35-49 years who had been exposed to COVID-19.

V is TRBV29-1 and J is TRBJ1-2; 8 bases agree with TRBD1. The CDR3 has 13 amino acids. Germline-derived CDR1 and CDR2 are SQVTM and ANQGSEA. Germline trimming cut 3 bases from V and 4 bases from J; bases unmatched to any gene: 4. CDR3 loop: CSVDGQGGYGYTF. CDR3 DNA: TGCAGCGTTGATGGACAGGGAGGCTATGGCTACACCTTC.

This chain uses TRBV2 with TRBJ1-6, with D tentatively TRBD1 (5 bases). Trimming took off 1 base at V and 9 bases at J, with 10 bases between the two ends. The germline gives CDR1 SNHLY, CDR2 FYNNEI. CDR3 length equals 14 residues. The CDR3 region is CASSEDAQVSPLHF. DNA for the CDR3: TGTGCCAGCAGTGAAGATGCACAGGTTTCACCCCTCCACTTT.

The chain joins TRBV5-5 to TRBJ1-2; 12 bases align to TRBD1. CDR1 is SGHKS and CDR2 is YYEKEE in the germline V gene (reference sequence). Unmatched junction bases numbered 14, after V lost 4 bases and J lost 4 bases. The CDR3 covers 18 residues. CDR3 nucleotide sequence: TGTGCCAGCAGCCGACAAACCGGGACAGGGGGCTTGTTCTATGGCTACACCTTC. Residues: CASSRQTGTGGLFYGYTF.

This clone has a handful of counts. This chain joins TRBV27 and TRBJ2-1; 13 nucleotides agree with TRBD2. V lost 3 bases and J lost 7; bases outside the gene matches: 21. This CDR3 is 21 amino acids long. Germline CDR1 reads MNHEY; CDR2 reads SMNVEV (reference sequence). In DNA form, the CDR3 reads TGTGCCAGCAGTTTTCAGGCCCCGGGACTAGCGGGACGATTTGAAATTAATGAGCAGTTCTTC. This codes for CASSFQAPGLAGRFEINEQFF.

This rearrangement joins TRBV11-2 to TRBJ2-7; D unresolved. V lost 5 bases to trimming and J lost 2 bases, with 7 bases between them. The CDR3 totals 12 residues. CDR1 is SGHAT, CDR2 FQNNGV, per germline. CDR3 sequence: CASSPRPYEQYF. CDR3 coding DNA: TGTGCCAGCAGCCCGAGGCCCTACGAGCAGTACTTC. Filled out from reference TRBV11-2 and TRBJ2-7, the complete variable domain reads EAGVAQSPRYKIIEKRQSVAFWCNPISGHATLYWYQQILGQGPKLLIQFQNNGVVDDSQLPKDRFSAERLKGVDSTLKIQPAKLEDSAVYLCASSPRPYEQYFGPGTRLTVT.

The J gene is TRBJ1-1, the V gene TRBV30, with 9 nucleotides matching TRBD1. CDR1 is GTSNPN and CDR2 is SVGIG in the germline V gene (reference sequence). CDR3 length equals 13 residues. J lost 11 bases, V lost 5 bases, and 12 bases had no gene match. The CDR3 here is CAWGDRVKLRAFF. DNA for the CDR3: TGTGCCTGGGGGGACAGGGTTAAGTTAAGGGCTTTCTTT. The full variable domain, rest sourced from reference TRBV30 and TRBJ1-1, is SQTIHQWPATLVQPVGSPLSLECTVEGTSNPNLYWYRQAAGRGLQLLFYSVGIGQISSEVPQNLSASRPQDRQFILSSKKLLLSDSGFYLCAWGDRVKLRAFFGQGTRLTVV.

The chain recombines TRBV3-1 (or the pseudogene TRBV3-2) with TRBJ2-5; TRBD2 might be the D (5 bases). CDR3 length: 13 residues. The germline CDR1 and CDR2 sequences are LGHDT and YNNKEL (reference sequence). Trimming left V 4 bases short and J 2 bases short, with 8 bases between. CDR3 nucleotide sequence: TGTGCCAGCAGCCGCGGGCGACAAGAGACCCAGTACTTC. It specifies CASSRGRQETQYF.

The CDR3 DNA reads TGTGCCAGTAACCCAAGGGACAGACTCACCGGGGAGCTGTTTTTT. Amino acid sequence: CASNPRDRLTGELFF. The chain uses TRBV19 and TRBJ2-2; 7 bases fit TRBD1. V was clipped by 7 bases and J by 4 bases; unmatched bases: 9. From germline, CDR1 is LNHDA and CDR2 SQIVND (reference sequence). The CDR3 runs 15 residues.